The clone carrying this T cell receptor (beta chain) showed up just a few times. This specimen belongs to a study of T cells after yellow fever vaccination. Via MiXCR, TCRdb re-called the 5' RACE reads, giving one row per CDR3 protein. The table includes over 250,000 distinct CDR3 sequences, 5.2% detected once. The CDR3 is made up of 13 amino acids. Trimming pared 3 bases from V and 4 bases from J, leaving 7 bases between. The TCR sequence derives from a man younger than 35 who received the YFV17D yellow fever vaccine. The chain joins TRBV12-3 or TRBV12-4 to TRBJ1-3, with D unclear. Sample: CD4+ T cells sorted from PBMCs, taken on the day of the yellow fever booster vaccination. The CDR3, as DNA: TGTGCCAGCAGTTTGAGAGGGGGAAACACCATATATTTT. This translates into CASSLRGGNTIYF.